These 18 T cell receptor beta chains originate from one sample sequenced in a study of T cell changes during pregnancy in multiple sclerosis. TCRdb's copy holds only in-frame clones and misses some; the assay was immunoSEQ multiplex PCR. This sample has about 87,000 clones, with just over 90% found just once. This specimen consisted of peripheral blood, obtained in the third trimester of pregnancy. Receptors were obtained from a female donor in good health, enrolled as a control in a pregnancy study.

The rearrangement joins TRBV27 to TRBJ1-2; tentatively, D is TRBD1 (6 bases). The germline V gene encodes CDR1 MNHEY and CDR2 SMNVEV (reference sequence). The CDR3 extends over 15 amino acids. Trimming stripped 5 bases from V and 8 bases from J, with 21 bases between. Here the CDR3 reads CASSPLGQSERGYTF. As DNA, the CDR3 is TGTGCCAGCAGTCCCCTTGGACAGTCAGAGAGGGGCTACACCTTC.

The rearrangement links TRBV27 to TRBJ2-1; D possibly corresponds to TRBD2 (5 bases). CDR3 size: 13 residues. CDR1 and CDR2 from the germline V gene are MNHEY and SMNVEV (reference sequence). Trimming removed 6 bases at V and 7 bases at J, with 13 bases between. The DNA for the CDR3 is TGTGCCAGCAGAAATCCAGGCGGGAATGAGCAGTTCTTC. Translated: CASRNPGGNEQFF.

This chain uses TRBV5-4 with TRBJ1-2; tentative D call: TRBD1 (6 bases). There are 16 residues in the CDR3. Trimming took 4 bases from V and 0 from J, leaving 16 bases between them. Germline CDR1 reads SGHNT; CDR2 reads YYREEE (reference sequence). DNA of the CDR3: TGTGCCAGCAGCGTGGGCATCGGACAGACTAACTATGGCTACACCTTC. Protein product: CASSVGIGQTNYGYTF.

V is TRBV5-4 and J is TRBJ2-7, with TRBD2 identical over 8 bases. Looked up from germline, CDR1 is SGHNT and CDR2 is YYREEE (reference sequence). The length of the CDR3 is 14 residues. Trimming took 3 bases from V and 2 from J; bases not matched to a gene: 4. The CDR3 coding sequence is TGTGCCAGCAGCTCCGGGACTAGACCCTACGAGCAGTACTTC. Its translation is CASSSGTRPYEQYF. The variable domain in full, completed from reference TRBV5-4 and TRBJ2-7, reads ETGVTQSPTHLIKTRGQQVTLRCSSQSGHNTVSWYQQALGQGPQFIFQYYREEENGRGNFPPRFSGLQFPNYSSELNVNALELDDSALYLCASSSGTRPYEQYFGPGTRLTVT.

The table lists this clone with a count of one. The V gene is TRBV28, the J gene TRBJ1-5; 8 positions match TRBD1. The trim removed 8 bases at V and 7 bases at J, leaving 7 bases unmatched. This CDR3 contains 13 residues. Germline CDR1 is MDHEN and CDR2 is SYDVKM. The CDR3 coding sequence is TGTGCCAGCCGGGACAGGTCGTGGCAGCCCCAGCATTTT. Translated: CASRDRSWQPQHF.

This clone was seen a handful of times. The chain couples TRBV9 to TRBJ1-4; TRBD1 agrees at 8 bases. The CDR3 is 15 amino acids. Germline CDR1 and CDR2: SGDLS and YYNGEE. V was pared by 2 bases and J by 8 bases, with 8 bases of the junction left unmatched. The CDR3 spells CASSVADRGSEKLFF. CDR3 DNA sequence: TGTGCCAGCAGCGTGGCCGACAGGGGATCCGAAAAACTGTTTTTT.

This chain uses TRBV18 with TRBJ2-7; 11 nucleotides align to TRBD1. This CDR3 contains 14 residues. Germline assignment: CDR1 KGHSH and CDR2 LQKENI. V shed 4 bases and J 2 bases; nucleotides not matched to a gene: 1. The chain's CDR3 is CASSLGQGAYEQYF. In DNA, the CDR3 is TGTGCCAGCTCACTGGGACAGGGGGCCTACGAGCAGTACTTC.

The chain is built from TRBV5-1 and TRBJ2-1; 8 bases are a match to TRBD2. CDR1 and CDR2 from the germline V gene are SGHRS and YFSETQ. The CDR3 runs to 15 residues. Losses at the gene ends were 2 bases for V and 2 bases for J; bases not matched to a gene: 3. CDR3 region: CASSFSGETYNEQFF. In DNA form, the CDR3 reads TGCGCCAGCAGCTTTAGCGGGGAAACCTACAATGAGCAGTTCTTC.

The chain carries TRBV7-9 and TRBJ2-3, with D perhaps TRBD2 (5 bases). This CDR3 region has 17 residues. Trimming stripped 4 bases from V and 2 bases from J, with 19 bases between. CDR1 is SEHNR and CDR2 is FQNEAQ in the germline V gene (reference sequence). CDR3 sequence (DNA): TGTGCCAGCAGCTCGACGGCCTTAGCGCCCAACACAGATACGCAGTATTTT. It codes for CASSSTALAPNTDTQYF. The variable domain in full, with the rest retrieved from reference TRBV7-9 and TRBJ2-3, is DTGVSQNPRHKITKRGQNVTFRCDPISEHNRLYWYRQTLGQGPEFLTYFQNEAQLEKSRLLSDRFSAERPKGSFSTLEIQRTEQGDSAMYLCASSSTALAPNTDTQYFGPGTRLTVL.

The chain is built from TRBV7-9 and TRBJ1-4; the D gene is possibly TRBD1 (5 bases). This CDR3 spans 14 amino acids. CDR1 and CDR2 (germline): SEHNR, FQNEAQ (reference sequence). V lost 5 bases to trimming and J lost 5 bases, with 12 bases between them. DNA for the CDR3: TGTGCCAGCAGCGCGGGAGGGGTGAATGAAAAACTGTTTTTT. As protein: CASSAGGVNEKLFF.

V usage is TRBV27 and J usage is TRBJ2-6, with 7 nucleotides matching TRBD1. This CDR3 comprises 15 residues. CDR1 and CDR2 from the germline V gene are MNHEY and SMNVEV (reference sequence). Germline trimming cut 3 bases from V and 4 bases from J; bases unmatched to any gene: 3. The CDR3 nucleotides are TGTGCCAGCAGTTTCACAGGGGCCGGGGCCAACGTCCTGACTTTC. Translated, it gives CASSFTGAGANVLTF.

The chain uses TRBV4-2 and TRBJ1-4; 10 bases fit TRBD1. Germline CDR1 is LGHNA and CDR2 is YNFKEQ. Trimming removed 0 bases from V and 7 bases from J; junction bases left unmatched: 5. The CDR3 runs to 16 residues. CDR3 sequence: CASSQDPGTGVEKLFF. Written as DNA, the CDR3 is TGTGCCAGCAGCCAAGATCCGGGGACAGGGGTTGAAAAACTGTTTTTT.

The rearrangement uses TRBV28 and TRBJ1-2, with 9 bases identical to TRBD1. Germline V gives CDR1 MDHEN, CDR2 SYDVKM. Trimming removed 6 bases from V and 3 bases from J; junction bases left unmatched: 2. The CDR3 spans 13 residues. CDR3 bases: TGTGCCAGCAGCCGACAGGGGGACTATGGCTACACCTTC. As protein: CASSRQGDYGYTF.

V gene TRBV5-6 combines with J gene TRBJ1-5, with TRBD1 matching over 9 bases. The CDR3 covers 16 residues. Germline CDR1 reads SGHDT; CDR2 reads YYEEEE. Trimming cost V 2 bases and J 4 bases; bases outside gene matches: 7. The CDR3 DNA is TGTGCCAGCAGCTTCCTGGGACAGGGCGGGAATCAGCCCCAGCATTTT. Amino acid sequence: CASSFLGQGGNQPQHF.

J is TRBJ1-1 and V is TRBV1; the table's D call TRBD1 went unverified against the DNA. TRBV1 is classified as a pseudogene. CDR3 length: 18 amino acids. The CDR3 spells CTSSLDRDLNSMNTEAFF. DNA for the CDR3: TGCACCAGCAGCCTCGACAGGGACCTTAACTCTATGAACACTGAAGCTTTCTTT.

The chain links TRBV19 to TRBJ2-1; no clear D. CDR1 is LNHDA, CDR2 SQIVND, per germline (reference sequence). V dropped 7 bases and J dropped 0 bases, with 13 bases sitting between them. This CDR3 has 15 residues. The DNA for the CDR3 is TGTGCCAGTAACTTGGCAGGTGCCTCCTACAATGAGCAGTTCTTC. Encoded protein: CASNLAGASYNEQFF. Full variable domain (missing parts from reference TRBV19 and TRBJ2-1): DGGITQSPKYLFRKEGQNVTLSCEQNLNHDAMYWYRQDPGQGLRLIYYSQIVNDFQKGDIAEGYSVSREKKESFPLTVTSAQKNPTAFYLCASNLAGASYNEQFFGPGTRLTVL.

This chain connects TRBV18 to TRBJ2-7; 9 bases are a match to TRBD1. J was trimmed by 7 bases and V by 3 bases; bases with no gene match: 7. The CDR3 totals 14 residues. In germline, CDR1 is KGHSH, CDR2 LQKENI. The CDR3 is CASSPRTGEGEQYF. The CDR3 bases are TGTGCCAGCTCACCCCGGACAGGGGAAGGAGAGCAGTACTTC. Using reference TRBV18 and TRBJ2-7 for the parts outside the CDR3, the full variable domain is NAGVMQNPRHLVRRRGQEARLRCSPMKGHSHVYWYRQLPEEGLKFMVYLQKENIIDESGMPKERFSAEFPKEGPSILRIQQVVRGDSAAYFCASSPRTGEGEQYFGPGTRLTVT.

CDR3 in amino acids: CASSLYRGKGYTF. The DNA of the CDR3 is TGTGCCAGCAGCCTTTACCGGGGGAAAGGCTACACCTTC. V usage is TRBV7-2 and J usage is TRBJ1-2; tentatively, D is TRBD1 (5 bases). The CDR3 has 13 amino acids. V lost 5 bases and J 8 bases, leaving 15 bases between the germline ends. Looked up from germline, CDR1 is SGHTA and CDR2 is FQGNSA.